This T cell receptor (beta chain) emerged from a study of regulatory T cells in long-lasting Graves disease. This clonotype was observed many times. The authors built TCR beta libraries using iRepertoire HTBI primers and Arm-PCR of CDR3 regions. TCRdb called the multiplex PCR reads again in MiXCR, with one record for every CDR3 protein. The sample includes a few hundred thousand distinct CDR3 sequences, approximately 12% of them seen just once. Time point of the sample: newly diagnosed GD, antithyroid drugs for less than 3 months. The authors made the TCR library using RNA they extracted from PBMCs. V trimming: 4 bases; J trimming: 13 bases; junction bases outside the gene matches: 5. The CDR3 sequence is 13 residues long. Germline V gene lookup returns CDR1 SGHKS and CDR2 YYEKEE (reference sequence). Another study also made use of these data, one on T cells in Graves' hyperthyroidism and ophthalmopathy.

The source was peripheral blood mononuclear cells (PBMCs), collected at new diagnosis, from a patient treated with antithyroid drugs. The sequence was collected from a man aged 30 to 45 with Graves disease. The chain links TRBV5-5 to TRBJ2-1, with 13 nucleotides matching TRBD2. The CDR3 DNA reads TGTGCCAGCAGCCTCGGACTAGCGGGAGAACAGTTCTTC. It yields the protein CASSLGLAGEQFF.